The entry that follows covers one T cell receptor (beta chain) sequence. Its antigen is unidentified. This sample stems from a study of cytomegalovirus exposure and HLA in healthy donors. CDR1 and CDR2 from the germline V gene are SGHRS and YFSETQ. Trimming took off 1 base at V and 7 bases at J, with 15 bases between the two ends. CDR3 length: 14 residues. PCR was performed using 60 Vbeta and 13 Jbeta primers. The method was immunoSEQ multiplex PCR; TCRdb's version includes in-frame clones alone and lacks a portion of them. The profile shows tens of thousands of clones, approximately 82% of them singletons. Notes on the study in general: On later analysis, the bulk of CMV-associated TCR beta chains appeared to be HLA-restricted.

The chain employs TRBV5-1 and TRBJ2-7; D is possibly TRBD1 (8 bases). Material for sequencing was PBMCs. The TCR originated in a middle-aged woman in good health and CMV-seropositive. DNA of the CDR3: TGCGCCAGCAGCTTGAAGGACAGGGAGGGAGAGCAGTACTTC. This gives the protein CASSLKDREGEQYF.